This T cell receptor beta chain derives from a study of blood T cell repertoires in COVID-19. The length of the CDR3 is 15 residues. Germline CDR1 MNHNS, CDR2 SASEGT. Trimming removed 2 bases from V and 4 bases from J; junction bases left unmatched: 7. Sequenced by immunoSEQ multiplex PCR; TCRdb stores in-frame clones only, minus some. The repertoire includes tens of thousands of clones, 88% of them detected once, and about 8% sits in the top ten. The material sequenced was peripheral blood. This sequence originates from a woman aged 45-60 years with active COVID-19. The chain joins TRBV6-1 to TRBJ1-2, with 7 nucleotides matching TRBD1. The CDR3 loop reads CASSESLTGTYGYTF. The CDR3 DNA reads TGTGCCAGCAGTGAAAGTTTGACAGGGACCTATGGCTACACCTTC.